A selection of T cell receptor beta chains follows, all from one sample in a study of CXCR4 blockade with PD-1 therapy in pancreatic cancer. TCRdb's table, derived via immunoSEQ multiplex PCR, lists solely in-frame clones and lacks some. The table has about 150 clones, around 67% seen once. This sample comprised tumor tissue, obtained before culture. The receptors derive from a human donor with pancreatic ductal adenocarcinoma. The CDR3 runs from the conserved cysteine through the conserved F or W. Each record gives: D gene, J gene, V gene, clone size, CDR3 protein, CDR3 DNA. A D gene is named only where the DNA matches it firmly. A clone size is listed for some rows: how often the clone was seen (once, few, many), or a class if it is expanded.

>TRBD1|TRBJ1-1|TRBV19|NA
CASGQGGMNTEAFF
TGTGCCAGTGGACAGGGAGGGATGAACACTGAAGCTTTCTTT
>TRBD2|TRBJ2-7|TRBV11-3|NA
CASSLAETSGTIFSYEQYF
TGTGCCAGCAGCTTGGCTGAGACTAGCGGGACTATTTTCTCCTACGAGCAGTACTTC
>TRBD1|TRBJ2-7|TRBV18|NA
CASSPDRVGAYEQYF
TGTGCCAGCTCACCCGACAGGGTTGGGGCCTACGAGCAGTACTTC
>NA|TRBJ1-1|TRBV10-2|NA
CASSEVGTRAFF
TGCGCCAGCAGTGAAGTTGGGACCCGAGCTTTCTTT
>NA|TRBJ1-4|TRBV25-1|once
CASSDGFNEKLFF
TGTGCCAGCAGTGATGGGTTTAATGAAAAACTGTTTTTT
>TRBD2|TRBJ2-3|TRBV6-1|NA
CASSEGWSGSNTDTQYF
TGTGCCAGCAGTGAAGGATGGAGCGGGAGTAACACAGATACGCAGTATTTT
>TRBD1|TRBJ1-2|TRBV11-3|few
CASSLADTGGIYGYTF
TGTGCCAGCAGCTTGGCCGACACAGGGGGAATCTATGGCTACACCTTC
>NA|TRBJ1-2|TRBV6-8|NA
CASSPRVGGYTF
TGTGCCAGCAGTCCCAGGGTTGGCGGCTACACCTTC
>TRBD2|TRBJ2-1|TRBV23-1|once
CASSSPVAGGMDNEQFF
TGCGCCAGCAGCTCCCCTGTAGCGGGAGGGATGGACAATGAGCAGTTCTTC
>TRBD1|TRBJ1-1|TRBV11-3|once
CASSPGQENTEAFF
TGTGCCAGCAGCCCGGGACAGGAGAACACTGAAGCTTTCTTT
>NA|TRBJ1-1|TRBV2|NA
CASKGFNTEAFF
TGTGCCAGCAAGGGATTTAACACTGAAGCTTTCTTT
>NA|TRBJ2-3|TRBV18|NA
CASSPRTADTQYF
TGTGCCAGCTCACCTCGGACGGCAGATACGCAGTATTTT
>NA|TRBJ2-7|TRBV29-1|NA
CSVGSGQWIVNEQYF
TGCAGCGTTGGTTCGGGCCAGTGGATTGTGAACGAGCAGTACTTC
>TRBD1|TRBJ2-2|TRBV18|NA
CASSPQGQGANTGELFF
TGTGCCAGCTCACCACAGGGACAGGGGGCGAACACCGGGGAGCTGTTTTTT
>TRBD2|TRBJ2-1|TRBV6-8|NA
CASTSTSGGARNEQFF
TGTGCCAGCACCTCCACTAGCGGGGGGGCCAGGAATGAGCAGTTCTTC
>NA|TRBJ1-6|TRBV5-1|hyperexpanded
CASSSGSYSYNSPLHF
TGCGCCAGCAGCTCGGGCTCCTACTCCTATAATTCACCCCTCCACTTT
>TRBD1|TRBJ1-2|TRBV11-3|NA
CASSQGQGFTYGYTF
TGTGCCAGCAGCCAGGGACAGGGGTTTACCTATGGCTACACCTTC
>NA|TRBJ1-2|TRBV29-1|NA
CSVDFASRGNGYTF
TGCAGCGTTGATTTCGCTTCTCGAGGAAATGGCTACACCTTC
>TRBD1|TRBJ1-5|TRBV28|NA
CASSLRGTGSNQPQHF
TGTGCCAGCAGTTTACGGGGGACAGGGAGCAATCAGCCCCAGCATTTT
>NA|TRBJ2-7|TRBV19|few
CASRSDEGGEQYF
TGTGCCAGTAGGTCAGATGAGGGAGGCGAGCAGTACTTC
>TRBD1|TRBJ1-1|TRBV9|once
CASSVGTGQGVWTEAFF
TGTGCCAGCAGCGTAGGAACAGGACAGGGGGTTTGGACTGAAGCTTTCTTT
>NA|TRBJ1-4|TRBV19|NA
CASSEGFLDEKLFF
TGTGCCAGTAGCGAGGGGTTTCTCGATGAAAAACTGTTTTTT
>TRBD1|TRBJ1-1|TRBV30|NA
CACRGQTNTEAFF
TGTGCCTGCCGGGGACAGACGAACACTGAAGCTTTCTTT
>TRBD1|TRBJ2-7|TRBV11-3|hyperexpanded
CASSLLPGQVNSYEQYF
TGTGCCAGCAGCCTCCTACCGGGACAGGTTAATTCCTACGAGCAGTACTTC
>NA|TRBJ2-1|TRBV5-1|few
CASSLTRLYNEQFF
TGCGCCAGCAGCTTGACTAGGCTTTACAATGAGCAGTTCTTC
>NA|TRBJ2-2|TRBV12-1|NA
CASSPRLAGVLGTGELFF
TGTGCCAGCAGCCCGAGACTAGCGGGAGTGTTAGGAACCGGGGAGCTGTTTTTT
>NA|TRBJ2-1|TRBV18|NA
CASSLDSGREFF
TGTGCCAGCTCACTAGACTCCGGTAGGGAGTTCTTC
>NA|TRBJ1-2|TRBV14|few
CASSQERSANYGYTF
TGTGCCAGCAGCCAAGAACGATCAGCTAACTATGGCTACACCTTC
>NA|TRBJ1-6|TRBV19|NA
CASRLVGRNSPLHF
TGTGCCAGTAGGCTGGTCGGGAGGAATTCACCCCTCCACTTT
>NA|TRBJ2-1|TRBV19|NA
CASSTPLRGAFTEQFF
TGTGCCAGTAGTACCCCGCTTCGGGGGGCATTCACTGAGCAGTTCTTC
>NA|TRBJ1-3|TRBV19|NA
CASSITGTTSGNTIYF
TGTGCCAGTAGTATAACAGGCACCACCTCTGGAAACACCATATATTTT
>TRBD1|TRBJ1-1|TRBV11-3|NA
CASSFFSGTGQNTEAFF
TGTGCCAGCAGCTTTTTTTCCGGGACAGGCCAGAACACTGAAGCTTTCTTT
>TRBD1|TRBJ1-1|TRBV6-8|NA
CASSAQGYPEAFF
TGTGCCAGCAGTGCACAGGGGTATCCCGAAGCTTTCTTT
>TRBD2|TRBJ2-1|TRBV5-1|NA
CASSLGLAGLNEQFF
TGCGCCAGCAGCTTGGGACTAGCGGGACTCAATGAGCAGTTCTTC
>NA|TRBJ2-7|TRBV18|NA
CASSESGQGFHEQYF
TGTGCCAGCTCGGAATCAGGGCAGGGGTTCCACGAGCAGTACTTC
>NA|TRBJ1-5|TRBV28|few
CASTINSNQPQHF
TGTGCCAGCACCATCAATAGCAATCAGCCCCAGCATTTT
>TRBD2|TRBJ2-1|TRBV29-1|NA
CSVDTSGIYNEQFF
TGCAGCGTTGACACTAGCGGGATCTACAATGAGCAGTTCTTC
>TRBD2|TRBJ2-1|TRBV30|NA
CAWSVRAGGDEQFF
TGTGCCTGGAGTGTTCGAGCGGGAGGGGACGAGCAGTTCTTC
>TRBD1|TRBJ2-1|TRBV18|NA
CASSPGTGGVYNEQFF
TGTGCCAGCTCACCAGGGACAGGGGGCGTCTACAATGAGCAGTTCTTC
>NA|TRBJ2-5|TRBV30|NA
CAWGNPGRTQYF
TGTGCCTGGGGGAACCCTGGGAGGACCCAGTACTTC
>NA|TRBJ1-1|TRBV5-1|NA
CASSLVAGAGTEAFF
TGCGCCAGCAGCTTAGTGGCGGGCGCGGGCACTGAAGCTTTCTTT
>TRBD2|TRBJ2-2|TRBV11-3|NA
CASSLVRTSAGELFF
TGTGCCAGCAGCTTAGTTCGGACTAGCGCCGGGGAGCTGTTTTTT
>NA|TRBJ1-1|TRBV30|NA
CAWSVTVLTEAFF
TGTGCCTGGAGTGTAACGGTGTTGACTGAAGCTTTCTTT
>NA|TRBJ1-4|TRBV30|NA
CAWRIQEKLFF
TGTGCCTGGAGGATCCAGGAAAAACTGTTTTTT
>TRBD2|TRBJ2-4|TRBV28|NA
CASSSARDYKNIQYF
TGTGCCAGCAGTTCCGCCCGGGACTACAAAAACATTCAGTACTTC
>NA|TRBJ1-5|TRBV16|NA
CASSQSGQSNQPQHF
TGTGCCAGCAGCCAATCTGGACAGTCAAATCAGCCCCAGCATTTT
>NA|TRBJ1-4|TRBV29-1|NA
CSVGAGIGEKLFF
TGCAGCGTTGGGGCAGGGATAGGAGAAAAACTGTTTTTT
>NA|TRBJ1-1|TRBV29-1|once
CSVEDAANTEAFF
TGCAGCGTTGAAGATGCAGCGAACACTGAAGCTTTCTTT
>NA|TRBJ1-3|TRBV19|NA
CASSRRRSGNTIYF
TGTGCCAGTAGTCGACGGCGCTCTGGAAACACCATATATTTT
>TRBD1|TRBJ2-3|TRBV30|NA
CAWSRGTGGTDTQYF
TGTGCCTGGAGTAGAGGGACAGGGGGCACAGATACGCAGTATTTT
>TRBD2|TRBJ2-1|TRBV30|NA
CAWTENSGGYNEQFF
TGTGCCTGGACAGAAAATAGCGGGGGGTACAATGAGCAGTTCTTC
>NA|TRBJ2-1|TRBV6-4|once
CASSEATDPYNEQFF
TGTGCCAGCAGTGAAGCCACAGACCCCTACAATGAGCAGTTCTTC
>TRBD2|TRBJ2-7|TRBV11-3|NA
CASSVSGGSSYEQYF
TGTGCCAGCAGCGTTAGCGGGGGGTCCTCCTACGAGCAGTACTTC
>NA|TRBJ2-1|TRBV4-1|few
CASSQASGTLYNEQFF
TGCGCCAGCAGCCAGGCATCAGGGACTCTTTACAATGAGCAGTTCTTC
>NA|TRBJ2-1|TRBV7-5|NA
CASSDRTSGVHNEQFF
TGTGCCAGCAGCGATAGGACTAGCGGGGTTCACAATGAGCAGTTCTTC
>NA|TRBJ1-1|TRBV6-7|NA
CASLMNTEAFF
TGTGCCAGTTTAATGAACACTGAAGCTTTCTTT
>NA|TRBJ1-3|TRBV11-3|NA
CASSLQAGSSGNTIYF
TGTGCCAGCAGCTTACAAGCAGGGAGCTCTGGAAACACCATATATTTT
>NA|TRBJ1-2|TRBV7-5|NA
CASSRPPPLYGYTF
TGTGCCAGCAGCCGCCCCCCTCCTCTCTATGGCTACACCTTC
>NA|TRBJ1-1|TRBV18|few
CASSQGQNTEAFF
TGTGCCAGCTCACAAGGCCAGAACACTGAAGCTTTCTTT